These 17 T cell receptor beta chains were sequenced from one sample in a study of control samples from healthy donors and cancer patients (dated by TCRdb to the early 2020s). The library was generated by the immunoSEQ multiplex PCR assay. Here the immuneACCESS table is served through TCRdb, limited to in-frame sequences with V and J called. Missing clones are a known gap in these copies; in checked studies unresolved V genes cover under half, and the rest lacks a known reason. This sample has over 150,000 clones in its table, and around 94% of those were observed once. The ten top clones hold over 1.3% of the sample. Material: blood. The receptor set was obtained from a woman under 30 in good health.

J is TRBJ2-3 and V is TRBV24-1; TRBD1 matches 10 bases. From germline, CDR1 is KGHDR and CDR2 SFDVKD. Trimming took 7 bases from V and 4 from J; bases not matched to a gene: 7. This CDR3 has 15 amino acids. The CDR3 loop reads CATSSVTGGADTQYF. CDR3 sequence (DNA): TGTGCCACCAGCTCCGTGACAGGGGGCGCAGATACGCAGTATTTT.

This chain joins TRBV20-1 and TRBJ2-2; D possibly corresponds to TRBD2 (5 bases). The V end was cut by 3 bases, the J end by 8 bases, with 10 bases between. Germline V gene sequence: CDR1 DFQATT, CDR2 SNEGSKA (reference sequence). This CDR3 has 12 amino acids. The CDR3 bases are TGCAGTGCTAGTGGGTCGGGAGGGGAGCTGTTTTTT. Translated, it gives CSASGSGGELFF.

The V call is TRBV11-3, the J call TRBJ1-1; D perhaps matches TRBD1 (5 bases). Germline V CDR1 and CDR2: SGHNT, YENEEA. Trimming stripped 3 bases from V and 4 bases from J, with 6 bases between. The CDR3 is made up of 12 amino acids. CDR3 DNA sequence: TGTGCCAGCAGCTTGCAGGGCACTGAAGCTTTCTTT. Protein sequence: CASSLQGTEAFF.

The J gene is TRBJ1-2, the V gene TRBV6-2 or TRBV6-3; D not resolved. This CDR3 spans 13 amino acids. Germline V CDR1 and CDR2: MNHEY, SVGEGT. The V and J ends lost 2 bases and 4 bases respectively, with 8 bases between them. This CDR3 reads CASSYLATYGYTF. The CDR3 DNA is TGTGCCAGCAGTTACCTGGCAACCTATGGCTACACCTTC.

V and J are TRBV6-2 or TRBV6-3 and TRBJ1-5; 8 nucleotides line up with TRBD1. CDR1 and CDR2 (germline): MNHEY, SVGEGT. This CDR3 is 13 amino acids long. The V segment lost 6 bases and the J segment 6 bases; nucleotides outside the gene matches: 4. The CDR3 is CASSQGASQPQHF. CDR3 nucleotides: TGTGCCAGCAGCCAGGGGGCAAGTCAGCCCCAGCATTTT.

CDR3 nucleotide sequence: TGTGCCAGCAGCCCAGGGGGCGCGCGGGAGACCCAGTACTTC. Its translation is CASSPGGARETQYF. This chain uses TRBV7-2 with TRBJ2-5, with 8 bases aligning to TRBD1. The germline CDR1 and CDR2 sequences are SGHTA and FQGNSA. Losses at the gene ends were 5 bases for V and 5 bases for J; bases not matched to a gene: 7. CDR3 length: 14 residues.

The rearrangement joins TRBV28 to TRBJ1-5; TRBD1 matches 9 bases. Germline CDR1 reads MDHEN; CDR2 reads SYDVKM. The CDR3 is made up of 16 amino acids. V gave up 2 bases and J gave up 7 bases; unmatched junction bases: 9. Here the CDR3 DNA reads TGTGCCAGCAGTTTAACCCGAGACAGGGGGGAACAGCCCCAGCATTTT. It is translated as CASSLTRDRGEQPQHF. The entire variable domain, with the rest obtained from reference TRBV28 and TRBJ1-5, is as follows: DVKVTQSSRYLVKRTGEKVFLECVQDMDHENMFWYRQDPGLGLRLIYFSYDVKMKEKGDIPEGYSVSREKKERFSLILESASTNQTSMYLCASSLTRDRGEQPQHFGDGTRLSIL.

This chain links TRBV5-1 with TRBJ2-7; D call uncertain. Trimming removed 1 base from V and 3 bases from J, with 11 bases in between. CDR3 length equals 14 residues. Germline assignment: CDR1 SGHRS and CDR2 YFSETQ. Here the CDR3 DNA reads TGCGCCAGCAGCTTGAGGGCAGAGATCTACGAGCAGTACTTC. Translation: CASSLRAEIYEQYF.

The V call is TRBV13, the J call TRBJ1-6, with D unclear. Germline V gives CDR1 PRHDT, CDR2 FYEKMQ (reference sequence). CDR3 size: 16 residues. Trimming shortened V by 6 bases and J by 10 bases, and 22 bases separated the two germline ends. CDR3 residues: CASSRRTDERESPLHF. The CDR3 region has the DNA TGTGCCAGCAGTCGTAGGACGGATGAAAGAGAATCACCCCTCCACTTT.

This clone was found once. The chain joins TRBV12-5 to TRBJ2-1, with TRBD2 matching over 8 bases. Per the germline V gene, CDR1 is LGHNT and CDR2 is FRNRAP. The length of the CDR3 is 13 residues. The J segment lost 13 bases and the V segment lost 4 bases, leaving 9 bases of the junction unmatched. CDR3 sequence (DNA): TGTGCTAGTGGTTCCGGACTAGCAGTCGTCCAGTTCTTC. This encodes CASGSGLAVVQFF. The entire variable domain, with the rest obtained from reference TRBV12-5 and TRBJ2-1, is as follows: DARVTQTPRHKVTEMGQEVTMRCQPILGHNTVFWYRQTMMQGLELLAYFRNRAPLDDSGMPKDRFSAEMPDATLATLKIQPSEPRDSAVYFCASGSGLAVVQFFGPGTRLTVL.

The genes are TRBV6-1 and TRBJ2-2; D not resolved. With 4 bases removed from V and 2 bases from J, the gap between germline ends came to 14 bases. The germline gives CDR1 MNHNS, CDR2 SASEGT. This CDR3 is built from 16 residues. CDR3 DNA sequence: TGTGCCAGCAGTGGGAAACTGGCAGCCAACACCGGGGAGCTGTTTTTT. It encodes CASSGKLAANTGELFF.

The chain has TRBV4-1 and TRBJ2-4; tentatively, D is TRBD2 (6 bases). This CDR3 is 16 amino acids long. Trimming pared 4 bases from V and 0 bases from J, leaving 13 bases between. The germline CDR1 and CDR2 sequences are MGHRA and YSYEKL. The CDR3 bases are TGCGCCAGCAGCCCCGGGACTCGCTTAGCCAAAAACATTCAGTACTTC. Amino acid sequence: CASSPGTRLAKNIQYF.

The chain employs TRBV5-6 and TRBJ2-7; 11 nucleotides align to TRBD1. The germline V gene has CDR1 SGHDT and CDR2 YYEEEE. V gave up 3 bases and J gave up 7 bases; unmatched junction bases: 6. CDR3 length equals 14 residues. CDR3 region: CASSSRTGGAEQYF. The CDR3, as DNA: TGTGCCAGCAGCTCTCGGACAGGGGGCGCGGAGCAGTACTTC.

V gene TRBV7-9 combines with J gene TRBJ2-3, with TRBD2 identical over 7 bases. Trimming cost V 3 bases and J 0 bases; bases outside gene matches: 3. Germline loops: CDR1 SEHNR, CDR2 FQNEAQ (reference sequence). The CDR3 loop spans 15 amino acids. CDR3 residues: CASSLGGRSTDTQYF. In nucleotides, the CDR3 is TGTGCCAGCAGCTTGGGCGGGAGAAGCACAGATACGCAGTATTTT.

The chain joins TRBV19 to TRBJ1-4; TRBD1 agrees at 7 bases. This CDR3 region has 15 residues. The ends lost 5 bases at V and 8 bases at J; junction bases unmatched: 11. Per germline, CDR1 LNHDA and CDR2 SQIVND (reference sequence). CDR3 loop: CASSPRRGRMEKLFF. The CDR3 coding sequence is TGTGCCAGTAGTCCCCGGAGGGGGCGGATGGAAAAACTGTTTTTT.

The DNA of the CDR3 is TGTGCCAGCAGCGGTCCCCTCTCTGGGGCCAACGTCCTGACTTTC. It codes for CASSGPLSGANVLTF. J is TRBJ2-6 and V is TRBV5-6; D unclear. V was pared by 4 bases and J by 0 bases, with 8 bases between. The CDR3 is made up of 15 amino acids. Looked up from germline, CDR1 is SGHDT and CDR2 is YYEEEE.

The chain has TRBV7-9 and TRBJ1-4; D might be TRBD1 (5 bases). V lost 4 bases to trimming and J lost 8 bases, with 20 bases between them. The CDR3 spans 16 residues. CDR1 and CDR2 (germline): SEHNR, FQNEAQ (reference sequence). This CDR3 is CASSSWGFRAGEKLFF. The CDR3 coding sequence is TGTGCCAGCAGCTCCTGGGGGTTCCGGGCGGGGGAAAAACTGTTTTTT.